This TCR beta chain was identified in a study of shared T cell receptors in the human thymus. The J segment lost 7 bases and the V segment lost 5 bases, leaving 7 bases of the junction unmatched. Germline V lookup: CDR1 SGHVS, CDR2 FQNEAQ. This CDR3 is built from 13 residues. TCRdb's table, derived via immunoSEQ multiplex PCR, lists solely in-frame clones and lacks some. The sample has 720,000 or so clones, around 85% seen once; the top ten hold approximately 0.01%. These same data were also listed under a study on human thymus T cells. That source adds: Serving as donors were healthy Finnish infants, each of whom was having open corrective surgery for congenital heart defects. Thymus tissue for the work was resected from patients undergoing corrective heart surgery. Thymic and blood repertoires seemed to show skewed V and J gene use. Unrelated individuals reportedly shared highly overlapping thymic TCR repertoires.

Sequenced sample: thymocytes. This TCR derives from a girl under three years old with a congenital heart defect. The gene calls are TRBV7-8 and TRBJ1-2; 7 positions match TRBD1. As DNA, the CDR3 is TGTGCCAGCAGCCTTGATGGGACAGCTGGCTACACCTTC. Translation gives CASSLDGTAGYTF.